One T cell receptor (beta chain) is described in this entry. Its antigen is currently unknown. The sample comes from a study of cytomegalovirus exposure and HLA in healthy donors. Overall study findings and caveats: Upon later analysis, TCR association rates were observed to vary by HLA locus, being highest for DRB1 and lowest for HLA-C. As was reported, the classifier diagnosed cytomegalovirus status with high specificity and sensitivity.

The PCR ran on 60 Vbeta and 13 Jbeta primers. Assay: immunoSEQ multiplex PCR; the TCRdb copy retains only in-frame clones and omits some. The sample holds some 190,000 clones, approximately 85% seen once. Healthy individuals who donated bone marrow served as the donors. Per germline, CDR1 MDHEN and CDR2 SYDVKM. The CDR3 totals 13 residues. The germline V and J ends were trimmed by 5 bases and 4 bases, with 11 bases remaining between them. The source of this sequence is a man aged 18 to 29 in good health and CMV-seronegative. Specimen: PBMCs. The chain employs TRBV28 and TRBJ1-1, with a possible D match to TRBD1 (6 bases). The CDR3 DNA sequence: TGTGCCAGCAGTAAACGGGGGGCCACTGAAGCTTTCTTT. Protein: CASSKRGATEAFF.